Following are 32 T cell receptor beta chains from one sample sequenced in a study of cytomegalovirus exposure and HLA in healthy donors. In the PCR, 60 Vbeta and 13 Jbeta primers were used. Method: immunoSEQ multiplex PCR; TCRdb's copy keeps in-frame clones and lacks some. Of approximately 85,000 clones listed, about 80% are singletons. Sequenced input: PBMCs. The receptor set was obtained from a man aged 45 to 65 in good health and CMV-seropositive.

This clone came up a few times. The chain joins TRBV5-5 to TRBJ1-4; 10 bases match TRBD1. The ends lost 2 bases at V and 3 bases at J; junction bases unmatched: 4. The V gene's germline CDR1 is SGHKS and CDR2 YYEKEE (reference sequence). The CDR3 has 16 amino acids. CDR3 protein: CASSLGTGVSNEKLFF. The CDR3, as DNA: TGTGCCAGCAGCTTAGGGACAGGGGTGTCTAATGAAAAACTGTTTTTT.

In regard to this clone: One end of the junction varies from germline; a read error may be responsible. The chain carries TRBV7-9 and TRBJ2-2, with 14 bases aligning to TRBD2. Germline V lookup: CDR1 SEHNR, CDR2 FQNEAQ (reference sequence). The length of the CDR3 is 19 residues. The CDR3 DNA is TGTTCCAGCAGTCGGACTAGCGGGAGGTTCCTCCCCAACACCGGGGAGCTGTTTTTT. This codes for CSSSRTSGRFLPNTGELFF. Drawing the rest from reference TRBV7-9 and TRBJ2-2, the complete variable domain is DTGVSQNPRHKITKRGQNVTFRCDPISEHNRLYWYRQTLGQGPEFLTYFQNEAQLEKSRLLSDRFSAERPKGSFSTLEIQRTEQGDSAMYLCSSSRTSGRFLPNTGELFFGEGSRLTVL.

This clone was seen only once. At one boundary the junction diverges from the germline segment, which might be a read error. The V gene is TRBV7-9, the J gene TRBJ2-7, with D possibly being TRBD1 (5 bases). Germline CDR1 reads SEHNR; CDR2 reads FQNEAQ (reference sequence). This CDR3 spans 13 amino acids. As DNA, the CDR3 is TGTTCCAGCAGCTTCCAGGGTACCTACGAGCAGTACTTC. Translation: CSSSFQGTYEQYF.

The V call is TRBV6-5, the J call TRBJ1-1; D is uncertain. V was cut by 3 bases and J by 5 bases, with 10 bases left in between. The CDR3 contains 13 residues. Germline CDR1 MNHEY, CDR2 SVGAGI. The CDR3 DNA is TGTGCCAGCAGTTATTTGGAGAGGACTGAAGCTTTCTTT. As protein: CASSYLERTEAFF.

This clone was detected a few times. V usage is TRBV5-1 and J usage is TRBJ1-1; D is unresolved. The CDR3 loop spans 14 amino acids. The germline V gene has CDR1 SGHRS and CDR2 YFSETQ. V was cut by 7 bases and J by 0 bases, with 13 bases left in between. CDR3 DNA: TGCGCCAGCTGCGCGGTTCCCATGAACACTGAAGCTTTCTTT. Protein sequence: CASCAVPMNTEAFF.

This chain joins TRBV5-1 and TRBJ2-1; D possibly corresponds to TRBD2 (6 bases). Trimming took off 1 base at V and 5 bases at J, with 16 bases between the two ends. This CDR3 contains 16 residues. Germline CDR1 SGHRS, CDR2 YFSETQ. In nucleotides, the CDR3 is TGCGCCAGCAGCTTGCGGTCGGGACTGAACCACAATGAGCAGTTCTTC. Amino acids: CASSLRSGLNHNEQFF.

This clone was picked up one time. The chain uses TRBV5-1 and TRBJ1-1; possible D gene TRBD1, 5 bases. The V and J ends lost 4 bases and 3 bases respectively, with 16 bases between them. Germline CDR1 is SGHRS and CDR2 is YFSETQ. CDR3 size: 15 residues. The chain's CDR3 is CASSVSRVGDTEAFF. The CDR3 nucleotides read TGCGCCAGCAGCGTAAGCAGGGTAGGGGACACTGAAGCTTTCTTT. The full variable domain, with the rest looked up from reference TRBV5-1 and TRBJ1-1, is KAGVTQTPRYLIKTRGQQVTLSCSPISGHRSVSWYQQTPGQGLQFLFEYFSETQRNKGNFPGRFSGRQFSNSRSEMNVSTLELGDSALYLCASSVSRVGDTEAFFGQGTRLTVV.

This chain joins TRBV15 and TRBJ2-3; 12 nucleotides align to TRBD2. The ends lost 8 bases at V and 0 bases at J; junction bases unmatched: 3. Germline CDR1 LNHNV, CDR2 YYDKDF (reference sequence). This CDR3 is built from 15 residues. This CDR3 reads CATGLAGTSTDTQYF. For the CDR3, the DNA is TGTGCCACCGGACTAGCGGGAACTAGCACAGATACGCAGTATTTT.

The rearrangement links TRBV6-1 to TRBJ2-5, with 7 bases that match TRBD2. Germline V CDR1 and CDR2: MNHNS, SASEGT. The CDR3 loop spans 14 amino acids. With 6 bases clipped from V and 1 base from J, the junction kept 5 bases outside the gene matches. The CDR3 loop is CASRASGIQETQYF. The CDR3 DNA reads TGTGCCAGCAGAGCTAGCGGAATCCAAGAGACCCAGTACTTC.

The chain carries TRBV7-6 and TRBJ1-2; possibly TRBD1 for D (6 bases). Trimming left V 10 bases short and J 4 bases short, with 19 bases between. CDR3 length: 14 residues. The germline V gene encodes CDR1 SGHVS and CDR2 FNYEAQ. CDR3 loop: CATPGDRFPYGYTF. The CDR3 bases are TGTGCCACCCCAGGGGACCGATTTCCCTATGGCTACACCTTC.

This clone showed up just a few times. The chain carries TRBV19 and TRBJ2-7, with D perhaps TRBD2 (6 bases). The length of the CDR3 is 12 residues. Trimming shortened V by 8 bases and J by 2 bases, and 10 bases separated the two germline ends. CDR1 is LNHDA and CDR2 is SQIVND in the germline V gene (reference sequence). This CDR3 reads CASRGDTYEQYF. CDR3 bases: TGTGCCAGTCGCGGGGATACCTACGAGCAGTACTTC.

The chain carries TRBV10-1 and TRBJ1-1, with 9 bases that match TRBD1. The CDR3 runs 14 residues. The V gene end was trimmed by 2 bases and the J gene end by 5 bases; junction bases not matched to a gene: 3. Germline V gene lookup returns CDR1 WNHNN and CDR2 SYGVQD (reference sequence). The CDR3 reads CASSEPGTGTEAFF. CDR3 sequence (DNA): TGCGCCAGCAGTGAGCCGGGGACAGGGACTGAAGCTTTCTTT.

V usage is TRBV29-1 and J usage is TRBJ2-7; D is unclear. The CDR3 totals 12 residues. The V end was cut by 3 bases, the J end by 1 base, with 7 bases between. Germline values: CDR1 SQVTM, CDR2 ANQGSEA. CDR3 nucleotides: TGCAGCGTTGAGTCGCAGTCCTACGAGCAGTACTTC. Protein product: CSVESQSYEQYF.

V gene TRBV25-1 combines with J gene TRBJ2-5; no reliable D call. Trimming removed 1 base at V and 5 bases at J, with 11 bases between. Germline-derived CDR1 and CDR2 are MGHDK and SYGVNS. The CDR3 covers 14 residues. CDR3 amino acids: CASSELVPEETQYF. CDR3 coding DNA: TGTGCCAGCAGTGAATTGGTCCCGGAGGAGACCCAGTACTTC.

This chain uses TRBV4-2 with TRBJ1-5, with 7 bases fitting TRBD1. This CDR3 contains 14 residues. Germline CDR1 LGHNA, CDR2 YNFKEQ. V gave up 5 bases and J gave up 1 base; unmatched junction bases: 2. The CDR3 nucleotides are TGTGCCAGCAGCGGGGGACAGAGCAATCAGCCCCAGCATTTT. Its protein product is CASSGGQSNQPQHF.

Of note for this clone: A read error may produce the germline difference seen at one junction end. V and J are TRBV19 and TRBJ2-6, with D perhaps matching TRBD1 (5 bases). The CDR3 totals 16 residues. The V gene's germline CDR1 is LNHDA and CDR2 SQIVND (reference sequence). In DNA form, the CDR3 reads TGTGCCAGTAGTAGGGCACGATTCTCTGGGGCCAACGGCCTGACTTTC. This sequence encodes CASSRARFSGANGLTF.

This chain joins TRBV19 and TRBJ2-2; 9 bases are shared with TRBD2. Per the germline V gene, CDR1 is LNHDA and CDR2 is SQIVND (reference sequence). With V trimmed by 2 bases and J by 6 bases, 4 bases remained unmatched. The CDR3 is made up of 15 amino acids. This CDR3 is CASSILAGWAGELFF. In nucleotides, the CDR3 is TGTGCCAGTAGTATACTAGCGGGGTGGGCCGGGGAGCTGTTTTTT.

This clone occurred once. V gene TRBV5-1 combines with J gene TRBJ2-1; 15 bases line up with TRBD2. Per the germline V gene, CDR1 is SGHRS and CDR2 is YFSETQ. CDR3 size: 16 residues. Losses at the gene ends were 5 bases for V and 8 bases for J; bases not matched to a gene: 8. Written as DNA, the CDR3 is TGCGCCAGCAGTTTATTGGGACTAGCGGGAGGTGATGAGCAGTTCTTC. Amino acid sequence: CASSLLGLAGGDEQFF. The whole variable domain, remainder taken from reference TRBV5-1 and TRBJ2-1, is KAGVTQTPRYLIKTRGQQVTLSCSPISGHRSVSWYQQTPGQGLQFLFEYFSETQRNKGNFPGRFSGRQFSNSRSEMNVSTLELGDSALYLCASSLLGLAGGDEQFFGPGTRLTVL.

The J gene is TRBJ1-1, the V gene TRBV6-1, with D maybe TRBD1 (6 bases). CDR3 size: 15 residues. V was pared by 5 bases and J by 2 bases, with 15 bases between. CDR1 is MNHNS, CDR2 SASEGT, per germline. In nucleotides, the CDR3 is TGTGCCAGCAGTCGACGACAGACAGGAAACACTGAAGCTTTCTTT. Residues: CASSRRQTGNTEAFF.

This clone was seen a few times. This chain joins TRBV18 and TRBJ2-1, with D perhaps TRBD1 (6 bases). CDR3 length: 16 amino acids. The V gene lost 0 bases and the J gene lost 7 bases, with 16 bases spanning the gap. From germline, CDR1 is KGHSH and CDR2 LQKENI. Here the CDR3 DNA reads TGTGCCAGCTCACCACCGGGGACAAGGTACGGGAATGAGCAGTTCTTC. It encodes CASSPPGTRYGNEQFF.

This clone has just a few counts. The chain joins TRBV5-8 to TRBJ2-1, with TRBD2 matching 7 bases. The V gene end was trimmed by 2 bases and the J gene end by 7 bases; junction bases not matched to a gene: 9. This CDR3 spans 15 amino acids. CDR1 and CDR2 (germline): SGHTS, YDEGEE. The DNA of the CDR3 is TGTGCCAGCAGCTTAGCGGGACTCGGTCGAAATGAGCAGTTCTTC. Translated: CASSLAGLGRNEQFF.

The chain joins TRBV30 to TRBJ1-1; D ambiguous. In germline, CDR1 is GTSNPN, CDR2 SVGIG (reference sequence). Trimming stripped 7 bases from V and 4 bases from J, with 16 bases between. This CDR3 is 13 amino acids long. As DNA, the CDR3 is TGTGCCTATATCAGGAAGTTTGGCACTGAAGCTTTCTTT. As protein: CAYIRKFGTEAFF. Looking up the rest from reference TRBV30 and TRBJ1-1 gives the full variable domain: SQTIHQWPATLVQPVGSPLSLECTVEGTSNPNLYWYRQAAGRGLQLLFYSVGIGQISSEVPQNLSASRPQDRQFILSSKKLLLSDSGFYLCAYIRKFGTEAFFGQGTRLTVV.

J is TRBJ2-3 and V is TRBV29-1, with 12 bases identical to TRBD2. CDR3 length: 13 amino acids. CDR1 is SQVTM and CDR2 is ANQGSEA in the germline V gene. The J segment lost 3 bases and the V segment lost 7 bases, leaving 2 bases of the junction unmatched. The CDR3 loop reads CSGGTSGTDTQYF. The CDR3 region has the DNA TGCAGCGGCGGGACTAGCGGGACAGATACGCAGTATTTT.

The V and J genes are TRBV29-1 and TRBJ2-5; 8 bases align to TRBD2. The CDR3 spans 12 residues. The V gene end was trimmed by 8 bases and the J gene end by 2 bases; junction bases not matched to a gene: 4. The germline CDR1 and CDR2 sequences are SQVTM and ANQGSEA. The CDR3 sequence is CSFIAGQETQYF. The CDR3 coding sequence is TGCAGCTTTATAGCGGGGCAAGAGACCCAGTACTTC.

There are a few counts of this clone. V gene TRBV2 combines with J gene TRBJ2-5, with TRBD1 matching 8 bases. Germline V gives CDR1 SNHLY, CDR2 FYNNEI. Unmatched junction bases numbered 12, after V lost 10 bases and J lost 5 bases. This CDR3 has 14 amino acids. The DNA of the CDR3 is TGTGCCACGGGGCGGGACAGGTATCACGAGACCCAGTACTTC. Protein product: CATGRDRYHETQYF. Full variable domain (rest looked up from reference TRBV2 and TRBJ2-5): EPEVTQTPSHQVTQMGQEVILRCVPISNHLYFYWYRQILGQKVEFLVSFYNNEISEKSEIFDDQFSVERPDGSNFTLKIRSTKLEDSAMYFCATGRDRYHETQYFGPGTRLLVL.

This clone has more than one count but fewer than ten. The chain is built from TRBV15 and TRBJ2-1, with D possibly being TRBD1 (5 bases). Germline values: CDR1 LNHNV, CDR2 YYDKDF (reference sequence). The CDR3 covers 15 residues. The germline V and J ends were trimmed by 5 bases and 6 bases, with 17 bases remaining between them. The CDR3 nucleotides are TGTGCCACCAGCCGGCGTCAGGGATCGGGCAATGAGCAGTTCTTC. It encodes CATSRRQGSGNEQFF.

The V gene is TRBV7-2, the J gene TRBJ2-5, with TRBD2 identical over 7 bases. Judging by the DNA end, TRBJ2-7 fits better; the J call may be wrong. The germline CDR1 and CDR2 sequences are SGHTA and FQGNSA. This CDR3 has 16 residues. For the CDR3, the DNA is TGTGCCAGCAGCTTAGAGTCGCGGGAGCTTGCCTACGAGCAGTACTTC. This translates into CASSLESRELAYEQYF.

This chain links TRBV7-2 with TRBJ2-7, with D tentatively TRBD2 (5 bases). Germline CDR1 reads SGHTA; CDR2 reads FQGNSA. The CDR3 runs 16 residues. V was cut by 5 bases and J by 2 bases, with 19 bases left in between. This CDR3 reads CASSPYWSGATYEQYF. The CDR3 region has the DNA TGTGCCAGCAGCCCCTATTGGAGCGGAGCTACCTACGAGCAGTACTTC.

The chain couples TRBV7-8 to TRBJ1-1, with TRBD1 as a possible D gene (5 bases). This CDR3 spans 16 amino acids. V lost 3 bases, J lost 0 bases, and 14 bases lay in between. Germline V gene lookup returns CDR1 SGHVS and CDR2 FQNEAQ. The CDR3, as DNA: TGTGCCAGCAGCTTCCCAGAGGACACTATGAACACTGAAGCTTTCTTT. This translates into CASSFPEDTMNTEAFF.

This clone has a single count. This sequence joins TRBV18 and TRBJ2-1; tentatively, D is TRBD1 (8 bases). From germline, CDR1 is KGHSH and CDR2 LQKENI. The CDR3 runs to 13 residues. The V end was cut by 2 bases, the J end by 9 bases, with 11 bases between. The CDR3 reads CASSPTGGAEQFF. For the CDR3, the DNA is TGTGCCAGCTCACCAACAGGGGGGGCTGAGCAGTTCTTC.

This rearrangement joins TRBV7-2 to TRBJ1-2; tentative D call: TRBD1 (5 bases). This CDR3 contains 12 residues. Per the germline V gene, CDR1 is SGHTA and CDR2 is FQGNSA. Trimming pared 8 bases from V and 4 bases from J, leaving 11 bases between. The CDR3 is CASGRDRYGYTF. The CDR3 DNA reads TGTGCCAGCGGGAGGGACCGCTATGGCTACACCTTC.

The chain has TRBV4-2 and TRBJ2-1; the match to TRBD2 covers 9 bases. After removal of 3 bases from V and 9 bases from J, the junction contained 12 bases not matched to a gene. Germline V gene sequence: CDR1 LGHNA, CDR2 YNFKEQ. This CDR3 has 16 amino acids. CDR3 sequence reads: CASSQTTSGGEGEQFF. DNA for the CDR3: TGTGCCAGCAGCCAGACGACTAGCGGAGGGGAGGGTGAGCAGTTCTTC.